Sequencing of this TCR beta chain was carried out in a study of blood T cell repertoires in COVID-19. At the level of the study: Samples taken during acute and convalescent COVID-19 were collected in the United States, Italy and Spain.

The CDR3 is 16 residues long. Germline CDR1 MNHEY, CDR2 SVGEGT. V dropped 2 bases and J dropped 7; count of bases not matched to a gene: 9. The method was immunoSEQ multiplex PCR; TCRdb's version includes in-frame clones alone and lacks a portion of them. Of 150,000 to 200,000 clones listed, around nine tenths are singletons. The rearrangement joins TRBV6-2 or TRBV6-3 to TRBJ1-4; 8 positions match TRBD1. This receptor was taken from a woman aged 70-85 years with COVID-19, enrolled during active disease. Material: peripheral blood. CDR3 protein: CASSYEGGTGAEKLFF. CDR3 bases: TGTGCCAGCAGTTACGAAGGGGGGACAGGCGCTGAAAAACTGTTTTTT.